Below, 30 T cell receptor beta chains from the same sample are listed, as sequenced in a study of blood T cell repertoires in COVID-19. The data were produced by immunoSEQ multiplex PCR, yet TCRdb's version contains in-frame clones alone and is incomplete. The table has about 280,000 clones, approximately 83% seen once. The sample taken for sequencing was peripheral blood. Every receptor here comes from a woman aged 30 to 39 who had recovered from COVID-19.

J is TRBJ2-4 and V is TRBV4-1, with 11 positions matching TRBD1. Germline CDR1 and CDR2: MGHRA and YSYEKL. This CDR3 has 19 amino acids. V lost 4 bases, J lost 0 bases, and 11 bases stayed unmatched. The CDR3 here is CASSLDWDRGFVAKNIQYF. CDR3 nucleotides: TGCGCCAGCAGCCTCGACTGGGACAGGGGGTTTGTAGCCAAAAACATTCAGTACTTC.

The chain is built from TRBV2 and TRBJ2-7, with D perhaps TRBD1 (6 bases). Deletions cut 8 bases from V and 5 bases from J, with 13 bases between. Germline V lookup: CDR1 SNHLY, CDR2 FYNNEI. The CDR3 runs to 12 residues. CDR3: CASAQGPHEQYF. CDR3 nucleotides: TGTGCCAGCGCACAGGGCCCCCACGAGCAGTACTTC.

The chain is built from TRBV28 and TRBJ1-4, with D tentatively TRBD1 (6 bases). CDR3 length: 16 residues. The germline CDR1 and CDR2 sequences are MDHEN and SYDVKM. V was shortened by 5 bases and J by 3 bases, with 16 bases between the two germline ends. CDR3: CASSPAQGSANEKLFF. Written as DNA, the CDR3 is TGTGCCAGCAGTCCGGCACAGGGTAGTGCTAATGAAAAACTGTTTTTT.

The chain has TRBV6-6 and TRBJ1-1; no definite D call. CDR3 length equals 13 residues. Germline CDR1 is MNHNY and CDR2 is SVGAGI (reference sequence). V was pared by 6 bases and J by 0 bases, with 8 bases between. CDR3 DNA sequence: TGTGCCAGCAGACCAACAGTGAACACTGAAGCTTTCTTT. Residues: CASRPTVNTEAFF.

The chain uses TRBV5-1 and TRBJ2-1; D remains ambiguous. CDR1 is SGHRS, CDR2 YFSETQ, per germline. This CDR3 comprises 15 residues. Trimming left V 0 bases short and J 8 bases short, with 15 bases between. The chain's CDR3 is CASSLAPSGGDEQFF. CDR3 nucleotide sequence: TGCGCCAGCAGCTTGGCCCCTTCGGGTGGCGATGAGCAGTTCTTC. Supplemented by reference TRBV5-1 and TRBJ2-1, the full variable domain reads KAGVTQTPRYLIKTRGQQVTLSCSPISGHRSVSWYQQTPGQGLQFLFEYFSETQRNKGNFPGRFSGRQFSNSRSEMNVSTLELGDSALYLCASSLAPSGGDEQFFGPGTRLTVL.

This chain joins TRBV11-3 and TRBJ2-5, with 8 bases matching TRBD2. In germline, CDR1 is SGHNT, CDR2 YENEEA. Unmatched junction bases numbered 3, after V lost 4 bases and J lost 5 bases. CDR3 length: 13 amino acids. The CDR3 DNA sequence: TGTGCCAGCAGCTCCCGACTAGCGGAGACCCAGTACTTC. Protein product: CASSSRLAETQYF.

This chain uses TRBV29-1 with TRBJ2-1; tentatively, D is TRBD2 (6 bases). The CDR3 loop spans 15 amino acids. V lost 7 bases to trimming and J lost 0 bases, with 16 bases between them. Germline values: CDR1 SQVTM, CDR2 ANQGSEA. The CDR3 reads CSARSGPSSYNEQFF. CDR3 nucleotide sequence: TGCAGCGCCAGAAGCGGGCCTAGCTCCTACAATGAGCAGTTCTTC.

The chain joins TRBV9 to TRBJ2-3; TRBD1 matches 11 bases. There are 15 residues in the CDR3. With V trimmed by 4 bases and J by 6 bases, 7 bases remained unmatched. Germline CDR1 reads SGDLS; CDR2 reads YYNGEE. The CDR3 loop reads CASSLGTGGVDTQYF. DNA of the CDR3: TGTGCCAGCAGCCTGGGGACAGGGGGTGTGGATACGCAGTATTTT.

This rearrangement joins TRBV6-5 to TRBJ2-7; TRBD2 is a possible D gene (5 bases). The CDR3 is 13 amino acids. V dropped 7 bases and J dropped 6 bases, with 16 bases sitting between them. Germline loops: CDR1 MNHEY, CDR2 SVGAGI. The CDR3 is CASTEGLGFEQYF. For the CDR3, the DNA is TGTGCCAGCACCGAGGGATTGGGGTTCGAGCAGTACTTC.

The chain uses TRBV29-1 and TRBJ2-7, with 11 bases that match TRBD2. Germline values: CDR1 SQVTM, CDR2 ANQGSEA. The CDR3 spans 13 residues. V was clipped by 6 bases and J by 3 bases; unmatched bases: 4. CDR3 sequence: CSVVLAGGYEQYF. Written as DNA, the CDR3 is TGCAGCGTGGTCCTAGCGGGGGGCTACGAGCAGTACTTC.

This sequence joins TRBV12-3 or TRBV12-4 and TRBJ2-3, with 8 bases identical to TRBD1. V was pared by 6 bases and J by 4 bases, with 3 bases of the junction left unmatched. The CDR3 length is 13 residues. This chain's CDR3 is CASSDRGPDTQYF. The DNA for the CDR3 is TGTGCCAGCAGCGACAGGGGCCCAGATACGCAGTATTTT.

The chain is built from TRBV7-9 and TRBJ2-7, with a tentative D call TRBD1 (5 bases). Trimming pared 5 bases from V and 3 bases from J, leaving 11 bases between. This CDR3 has 13 amino acids. Germline loops: CDR1 SEHNR, CDR2 FQNEAQ (reference sequence). The CDR3 reads CASSPPQGYEQYF. CDR3 nucleotides: TGTGCCAGCAGCCCGCCCCAGGGCTACGAGCAGTACTTC.

The V call is TRBV12-3 or TRBV12-4, the J call TRBJ2-1, with D perhaps TRBD2 (6 bases). Trimming cost V 6 bases and J 11 bases, with 14 bases left between them. This CDR3 has 12 amino acids. The CDR3 here is CASSPSGRKQFF. CDR3 DNA: TGTGCCAGCAGCCCCTCGGGGAGGAAGCAGTTCTTC.

The chain is built from TRBV5-4 and TRBJ2-4, with D perhaps matching TRBD1 (5 bases). The germline V and J ends were trimmed by 0 bases and 7 bases, with 11 bases remaining between them. From germline, CDR1 is SGHNT and CDR2 YYREEE (reference sequence). The CDR3 extends over 14 amino acids. The CDR3 nucleotides are TGTGCCAGCAGCTTGGACAGGCAAGTCAACATTCAGTACTTC. It specifies CASSLDRQVNIQYF.

This clone was detected only once. For the CDR3, the DNA is TGTGCCAGCAGTCGAGGGACAGGGGGAAATTCACCCCTCCACTTT. Amino acid sequence: CASSRGTGGNSPLHF. V and J are TRBV28 and TRBJ1-6; 11 bases are shared with TRBD1. Germline V CDR1 and CDR2: MDHEN, SYDVKM. V dropped 5 bases and J dropped 7; count of bases not matched to a gene: 4. CDR3 length: 15 residues.

This clone has just one count. V usage is TRBV3-1 (or the pseudogene TRBV3-2) and J usage is TRBJ2-2; D is unclear. The V end was cut by 2 bases, the J end by 6 bases, with 13 bases between. Germline CDR1 and CDR2: LGHDT and YNNKEL (reference sequence). The CDR3 is 15 amino acids. DNA for the CDR3: TGTGCCAGCAGCCAACAGTCCCTGTTTCCCGGGGAGCTGTTTTTT. Its translation: CASSQQSLFPGELFF.

This CDR3 reads CASSVASGLGYNEQFF. DNA of the CDR3: TGTGCCAGCAGCGTAGCTTCGGGACTAGGATACAATGAGCAGTTCTTC. This chain connects TRBV9 to TRBJ2-1; the match to TRBD2 covers 8 bases. The J segment lost 4 bases and the V segment lost 0 bases, leaving 6 bases of the junction unmatched. CDR3 length equals 16 residues. Germline V gene data show CDR1 as SGDLS and CDR2 as YYNGEE. The full variable domain, rest sourced from reference TRBV9 and TRBJ2-1, is DSGVTQTPKHLITATGQRVTLRCSPRSGDLSVYWYQQSLDQGLQFLIQYYNGEERAKGNILERFSAQQFPDLHSELNLSSLELGDSALYFCASSVASGLGYNEQFFGPGTRLTVL.

The chain joins TRBV5-1 to TRBJ1-1; possible D gene TRBD1, 5 bases. This CDR3 is 15 amino acids long. Trimming left V 6 bases short and J 4 bases short, with 19 bases between. Germline V gene lookup returns CDR1 SGHRS and CDR2 YFSETQ. For the CDR3, the DNA is TGCGCCAGCACCCCGTTATCCACCGGGGGCACTGAAGCTTTCTTT. This encodes CASTPLSTGGTEAFF. Based on the CDR3 plus reference TRBV5-1 and TRBJ1-1, the full variable domain is KAGVTQTPRYLIKTRGQQVTLSCSPISGHRSVSWYQQTPGQGLQFLFEYFSETQRNKGNFPGRFSGRQFSNSRSEMNVSTLELGDSALYLCASTPLSTGGTEAFFGQGTRLTVV.

This chain joins TRBV29-1 and TRBJ2-7; D may be TRBD1 (6 bases). V shed 4 bases and J shed 7 bases, with 17 bases lying between them. Germline CDR1 SQVTM, CDR2 ANQGSEA. CDR3 length equals 13 residues. CDR3 coding DNA: TGCAGCGTTGCCCGGGACAAAATTACTGAGCAGTACTTC. Translating it yields CSVARDKITEQYF.

The V and J genes are TRBV15 and TRBJ2-2; 8 bases fit TRBD1. This CDR3 is built from 17 residues. The V and J ends lost 1 base and 4 bases, in that order; junction bases with no gene match: 8. Germline V gene data show CDR1 as LNHNV and CDR2 as YYDKDF (reference sequence). The CDR3 here is CATSRVRAGGVTGELFF. The CDR3 DNA reads as TGTGCCACCAGCAGAGTTCGGGCAGGGGGCGTCACCGGGGAGCTGTTTTTT. Supplemented by reference TRBV15 and TRBJ2-2, the full variable domain reads DAMVIQNPRYQVTQFGKPVTLSCSQTLNHNVMYWYQQKSSQAPKLLFHYYDKDFNNEADTPDNFQSRRPNTSFCFLDIRSPGLGDTAMYLCATSRVRAGGVTGELFFGEGSRLTVL.

This chain connects TRBV7-9 to TRBJ2-7; 8 bases line up with TRBD1. Germline V gene data show CDR1 as SEHNR and CDR2 as FQNEAQ (reference sequence). The CDR3 length is 17 residues. V shed 4 bases, J shed 3 bases, and the junction held 14 bases outside the gene matches. CDR3 nucleotides: TGTGCCAGCAGCTCGATAATAAAAGGGACAGGACGCTACGAGCAGTACTTC. It yields the protein CASSSIIKGTGRYEQYF.

The chain has TRBV5-4 and TRBJ2-3, with D perhaps matching TRBD2 (5 bases). Trimming cost V 4 bases and J 2 bases, with 11 bases left between them. The germline CDR1 and CDR2 sequences are SGHNT and YYREEE (reference sequence). The CDR3 is made up of 14 amino acids. This CDR3 reads CASSRRDYTDTQYF. Here the CDR3 DNA reads TGTGCCAGCAGCCGACGAGACTACACAGATACGCAGTATTTT.

V and J are TRBV19 and TRBJ2-5, with D possibly being TRBD2 (6 bases). The V end was cut by 3 bases, the J end by 5 bases, with 10 bases between. Germline V gives CDR1 LNHDA, CDR2 SQIVND (reference sequence). The CDR3 has 13 residues. The CDR3 loop reads CASSITGAETQYF. In DNA form, the CDR3 reads TGTGCCAGTAGTATCACGGGAGCGGAGACCCAGTACTTC.

The chain is built from TRBV28 and TRBJ1-2; no clear D. The CDR3 is made up of 13 amino acids. The V gene's germline CDR1 is MDHEN and CDR2 SYDVKM. Trimming took off 2 bases at V and 4 bases at J, with 8 bases between the two ends. The CDR3 DNA reads as TGTGCCAGCAGTTTACAGTCATCCTATGGCTACACCTTC. This gives the protein CASSLQSSYGYTF.

The CDR3 is CASSFSSGSASYGYTF. CDR3 sequence (DNA): TGTGCCAGCAGTTTTTCGTCCGGCTCTGCTAGCTATGGCTACACCTTC. This rearrangement joins TRBV27 to TRBJ1-2, with D hard to call. Trimming left V 3 bases short and J 4 bases short, with 18 bases between. The CDR3 runs 16 residues. Per germline, CDR1 MNHEY and CDR2 SMNVEV (reference sequence).

The genes are TRBV7-2 and TRBJ2-7, with a weak D call TRBD1 (6 bases). Germline V gives CDR1 SGHTA, CDR2 FQGNSA. The ends were cut back, 5 bases at V and 3 bases at J, with 14 bases in the middle. The CDR3 consists of 14 residues. CDR3 in DNA: TGTGCCAGCAGCCCGGACAGATTATACTACGAGCAGTACTTC. Translated, it gives CASSPDRLYYEQYF. The entire variable domain, with the rest obtained from reference TRBV7-2 and TRBJ2-7, is as follows: GAGVSQSPSNKVTEKGKDVELRCDPISGHTALYWYRQSLGQGLEFLIYFQGNSAPDKSGLPSDRFSAERTGGSVSTLTIQRTQQEDSAVYLCASSPDRLYYEQYFGPGTRLTVT.

This chain connects TRBV27 to TRBJ2-1; 8 positions agree with TRBD2. CDR3 length: 15 residues. Germline loops: CDR1 MNHEY, CDR2 SMNVEV (reference sequence). The ends lost 6 bases at V and 6 bases at J; junction bases unmatched: 10. CDR3 in DNA: TGTGCCAGCAGACGGCGGGGGGCCGAGGCCAATGAGCAGTTCTTC. Amino acid sequence: CASRRRGAEANEQFF.

The rearrangement joins TRBV5-6 to TRBJ1-4; TRBD1 aligns across 7 bases. V lost 7 bases, J lost 7 bases, and 10 bases stayed unmatched. The CDR3 covers 14 residues. Germline CDR1 reads SGHDT; CDR2 reads YYEEEE. The CDR3 here is CASRLTGAGEKLFF. The CDR3 DNA is TGTGCCAGCCGCCTAACAGGGGCTGGTGAAAAACTGTTTTTT. The variable domain in full, completed from reference TRBV5-6 and TRBJ1-4, reads DAGVTQSPTHLIKTRGQQVTLRCSPKSGHDTVSWYQQALGQGPQFIFQYYEEEERQRGNFPDRFSGHQFPNYSSELNVNALLLGDSALYLCASRLTGAGEKLFFGSGTQLSVL.

The chain employs TRBV4-1 and TRBJ1-6, with 9 bases aligning to TRBD1. The CDR3 is 16 amino acids. J lost 8 bases, V lost 1 base, and 6 bases had no gene match. The germline V gene has CDR1 MGHRA and CDR2 YSYEKL. Written as DNA, the CDR3 is TGCGCCAGCAGCCAAGCCGGGACAGGGAGGTATTCACCCCTCCACTTT. This translates into CASSQAGTGRYSPLHF.

V gene TRBV6-6 combines with J gene TRBJ1-5, with 7 positions matching TRBD1. Germline trimming cut 5 bases from V and 0 bases from J; bases unmatched to any gene: 13. In germline, CDR1 is MNHNY, CDR2 SVGAGI (reference sequence). The CDR3 length is 18 residues. CDR3 DNA: TGTGCCAGCAGTCTCCGACAGGGACTGAGGAGTAGCAATCAGCCCCAGCATTTT. Translating gives CASSLRQGLRSSNQPQHF.